The 12 T cell receptor beta chains presented below share a single source sample, sequenced in a study of cytomegalovirus exposure and HLA in healthy donors. The PCR contained 60 Vbeta and 13 Jbeta primers. Using immunoSEQ multiplex PCR, the repertoire was profiled, and TCRdb retains in-frame clones only, with some absent. Here the sample table reports roughly 45,000 clones. The sequenced sample consisted of PBMCs. All receptors derive from a woman in her twenties or thirties in good health and CMV-seronegative.

The gene calls are TRBV7-7 and TRBJ2-2; D might be TRBD2 (5 bases). This CDR3 has 14 amino acids. Trimming shortened V by 6 bases and J by 5 bases, and 13 bases separated the two germline ends. Germline CDR1 SSHAT, CDR2 FNYEAQ (reference sequence). The CDR3 loop is CASSHRPGTGELFF. The CDR3 nucleotides are TGTGCCAGCAGTCACCGACCGGGGACCGGGGAGCTGTTTTTT.

J is TRBJ1-1 and V is TRBV4-3, with 9 positions matching TRBD1. V gave up 4 bases and J gave up 5 bases; unmatched junction bases: 11. There are 16 residues in the CDR3. Germline CDR1 reads LGHNA; CDR2 reads YSLEER. This chain's CDR3 is CASSLGTGGAGTEAFF. CDR3 nucleotides: TGCGCCAGCAGCCTCGGAACAGGGGGCGCGGGTACTGAAGCTTTCTTT.

The chain uses TRBV5-4 and TRBJ1-2; TRBD1 matches 7 bases. This CDR3 has 13 amino acids. The V gene end was trimmed by 3 bases and the J gene end by 6 bases; junction bases not matched to a gene: 5. Germline V gives CDR1 SGHNT, CDR2 YYREEE (reference sequence). The CDR3 sequence: CASSSAGGDGYTF. The CDR3 DNA reads as TGTGCCAGCAGCTCCGCAGGGGGTGATGGCTACACCTTC.

This chain's CDR3 is CASSLLSRTSTDTQYF. CDR3 in DNA: TGTGCCAGCAGTTTATTAAGCAGGACTAGCACAGATACGCAGTATTTT. The chain combines TRBV28 with TRBJ2-3; possible D gene TRBD2, 5 bases. The germline V and J ends were trimmed by 1 base and 0 bases, with 11 bases remaining between them. In germline, CDR1 is MDHEN, CDR2 SYDVKM. The CDR3 is 16 amino acids.

This chain links TRBV6-5 with TRBJ2-3; the match to TRBD2 covers 11 bases. The germline V gene encodes CDR1 MNHEY and CDR2 SVGAGI. J was trimmed by 4 bases and V by 8 bases; bases with no gene match: 5. There are 14 residues in the CDR3. The CDR3 sequence is CASPSGRSADTQYF. The CDR3, as DNA: TGTGCCAGCCCTAGCGGGAGGAGCGCAGATACGCAGTATTTT.

The chain carries TRBV7-3 and TRBJ1-1; D is uncertain. Germline lookup yields CDR1 SGHTA and CDR2 FQGTGA. Deletions cut 1 base from V and 5 bases from J, with 8 bases between. The CDR3 runs to 13 residues. CDR3 amino acids: CASSLSTRTEAFF. The CDR3 nucleotides read TGTGCCAGCAGCTTAAGCACCCGGACTGAAGCTTTCTTT.

The chain uses TRBV6-6 and TRBJ2-1; 8 positions match TRBD2. The CDR3 is made up of 13 amino acids. V gave up 5 bases and J gave up 6 bases; unmatched junction bases: 3. CDR1 and CDR2 from the germline V gene are MNHNY and SVGAGI (reference sequence). CDR3 residues: CASSEGTSNEQFF. CDR3 DNA: TGTGCCAGCAGTGAGGGGACTAGCAATGAGCAGTTCTTC.

CDR3 sequence (DNA): TGTGCCTGGGGGGACTGGAACACCGGGGAGCTGTTTTTT. It encodes CAWGDWNTGELFF. This sequence joins TRBV30 and TRBJ2-2, with D maybe TRBD2 (6 bases). Germline values: CDR1 GTSNPN, CDR2 SVGIG (reference sequence). The CDR3 sequence is 13 residues long. Trimming removed 5 bases at V and 1 base at J, with 8 bases between.

The chain links TRBV19 to TRBJ2-1, with 9 nucleotides matching TRBD1. The CDR3 totals 17 residues. J was trimmed by 5 bases and V by 3 bases; bases with no gene match: 11. Looked up from germline, CDR1 is LNHDA and CDR2 is SQIVND (reference sequence). This chain's CDR3 is CASSIYRGLAGHNEQFF. CDR3 nucleotide sequence: TGTGCCAGTAGTATTTACAGGGGGCTCGCTGGACACAATGAGCAGTTCTTC.

The genes are TRBV28 and TRBJ2-1; D unresolved. Germline V CDR1 and CDR2: MDHEN, SYDVKM. The CDR3 is 14 amino acids. The V end lost 4 bases, the J end lost 0 bases, and 7 bases lay between the germline ends. Here the CDR3 reads CASSYDSSYNEQFF. CDR3 coding DNA: TGTGCCAGCAGTTACGATAGCTCCTACAATGAGCAGTTCTTC.

DNA of the CDR3: TGCGCCAGCAGCCTAGAGGAGACAGGGGCCTCTGGGGCCAACGTCCTGACTTTC. Translation gives CASSLEETGASGANVLTF. The chain employs TRBV4-3 and TRBJ2-6; 8 bases match TRBD1. The germline V gene encodes CDR1 LGHNA and CDR2 YSLEER. V lost 4 bases, J lost 0 bases, and 8 bases stayed unmatched. This CDR3 has 18 residues.

V and J are TRBV30 and TRBJ1-1; possible D gene TRBD1, 5 bases. The CDR3 is 12 residues long. V gave up 5 bases and J gave up 6 bases, with 13 bases separating them. In germline, CDR1 is GTSNPN, CDR2 SVGIG (reference sequence). The CDR3, as DNA: TGTGCCTGGGACAGCCGACTCGCTGAAGCTTTCTTT. This gives the protein CAWDSRLAEAFF.